A single sample is the source of the 25 T cell receptor beta chains below, sequenced in a study of shared clonotypes between healthy human individuals. TCRdb's copy holds only in-frame clones and misses some; the assay was immunoSEQ multiplex PCR. The table has some 1 million clones, around 76% seen once. Sequenced sample: memory CD4+ T cells sorted from blood. The subset denotes: CD45RA-negative fraction. The source is a man in his late teens or twenties in good health.

The chain recombines TRBV5-1 with TRBJ2-1; no clear D. Germline loops: CDR1 SGHRS, CDR2 YFSETQ. V lost 1 base, J lost 4 bases, and 6 bases lay in between. The CDR3 contains 13 residues. The CDR3 nucleotides read TGCGCCAGCAGCTTGCGGATATACAATGAGCAGTTCTTC. This gives the protein CASSLRIYNEQFF.

The chain links TRBV30 to TRBJ2-5; tentative D call: TRBD1 (6 bases). Germline CDR1 is GTSNPN and CDR2 is SVGIG (reference sequence). The CDR3 sequence is 13 residues long. Deletions cut 0 bases from V and 4 bases from J, with 9 bases between. Written as DNA, the CDR3 is TGTGCCTGGAGTGTATCAGGGGTAGAGACCCAGTACTTC. It encodes CAWSVSGVETQYF.

This chain uses TRBV27 with TRBJ2-5; D is undetermined. V gave up 2 bases and J gave up 2 bases, with 21 bases separating them. CDR3 size: 18 residues. CDR1 and CDR2 from the germline V gene are MNHEY and SMNVEV (reference sequence). CDR3 nucleotide sequence: TGTGCCAGCAGTTTACCGCCCCTTATAAGAGAGGAGCAAGAGACCCAGTACTTC. Amino acid sequence: CASSLPPLIREEQETQYF.

The chain links TRBV6-5 to TRBJ2-3; D gene unclear. V shed 6 bases and J shed 2 bases, with 12 bases lying between them. Germline V gives CDR1 MNHEY, CDR2 SVGAGI. The CDR3 consists of 14 residues. CDR3 residues: CASSQGLNTDTQYF. The CDR3 nucleotides are TGTGCCAGCAGCCAAGGCCTAAACACAGATACGCAGTATTTT.

This chain connects TRBV6-6 to TRBJ1-4; D remains unclear. The germline V gene encodes CDR1 MNHNY and CDR2 SVGAGI (reference sequence). The CDR3 has 13 amino acids. V was cut by 2 bases and J by 4 bases, with 5 bases left in between. CDR3 nucleotides: TGTGCCAGCAGTTACGATATTAATGAAAAACTGTTTTTT. This sequence encodes CASSYDINEKLFF.

The V and J genes are TRBV10-3 and TRBJ1-5; perhaps TRBD1 as D (6 bases). V gave up 5 bases and J gave up 2 bases, with 13 bases separating them. The CDR3 consists of 15 residues. CDR1 and CDR2 from the germline V gene are ENHRY and SYGVKD. CDR3 amino acids: CAISPGALGNQPQHF. The CDR3 coding sequence is TGTGCCATCAGTCCAGGGGCGTTGGGCAATCAGCCCCAGCATTTT.

The sample holds one count of this clone. The J gene is TRBJ1-1, the V gene TRBV5-1, with 7 bases aligning to TRBD1. V lost 4 bases and J lost 4; bases outside the gene matches: 16. Per germline, CDR1 SGHRS and CDR2 YFSETQ. CDR3 length equals 17 residues. CDR3 in DNA: TGCGCCAGCAGCCGCGGGACAGCATCTGCGAGTATCACTGAAGCTTTCTTT. Its protein is CASSRGTASASITEAFF.

V and J are TRBV7-9 and TRBJ2-5, with 8 nucleotides matching TRBD2. V lost 2 bases and J lost 4; bases outside the gene matches: 9. CDR1 is SEHNR and CDR2 is FQNEAQ in the germline V gene (reference sequence). The CDR3 loop spans 16 amino acids. The CDR3 loop reads CASSLSGGTGRETQYF. In DNA, the CDR3 is TGTGCCAGCAGCTTAAGCGGGGGAACAGGACGAGAGACCCAGTACTTC.

DNA for the CDR3: TGTGCCAGCAGACGAGAGGGCCTCGGAGAGACCCAGTACTTC. It specifies CASRREGLGETQYF. The chain employs TRBV27 and TRBJ2-5, with D possibly TRBD2 on 5 matching bases. Trimming left V 6 bases short and J 4 bases short, with 15 bases between. Germline V gene data show CDR1 as MNHEY and CDR2 as SMNVEV (reference sequence). This CDR3 contains 14 residues.

The chain carries TRBV29-1 and TRBJ1-2; unclear D gene. V gave up 4 bases and J gave up 6 bases, with 15 bases separating them. In germline, CDR1 is SQVTM, CDR2 ANQGSEA. The CDR3 spans 13 residues. CDR3 DNA: TGCAGCGTTGGTCAGGAGGAATCGAATGGCTACACCTTC. Translated, it gives CSVGQEESNGYTF.

The J gene is TRBJ2-2, the V gene TRBV29-1; 8 bases are a match to TRBD1. V was pared by 7 bases and J by 7 bases, with 5 bases of the junction left unmatched. The CDR3 length is 12 residues. Germline V gene sequence: CDR1 SQVTM, CDR2 ANQGSEA. The CDR3 nucleotides read TGCAGCGCCAGGGGGCAGAACGGGGAGCTGTTTTTT. It encodes CSARGQNGELFF.

As for this clone: This may arise from a read error, as a much more abundant clone is one base away. V gene TRBV7-2 combines with J gene TRBJ2-3, with a weak D call TRBD2 (7 bases). Trimming removed 2 bases from V and 2 bases from J, with 17 bases in between. Germline assignment: CDR1 SGHTA and CDR2 FQGNSA. The length of the CDR3 is 17 residues. The CDR3 nucleotides read TGTGCCAGCAGCTTAACCGGGTGGGGGGGGCCCACAGATACGCAGTATTTT. Protein: CASSLTGWGGPTDTQYF.

In DNA, the CDR3 is TGTGCCAGTAGTATTGGACAGGGGGCTTTCAACTATGGCTACACCTTC. It yields the protein CASSIGQGAFNYGYTF. This chain connects TRBV19 to TRBJ1-2, with 11 bases that match TRBD1. Losses at the gene ends were 3 bases for V and 2 bases for J; bases not matched to a gene: 5. CDR1 LNHDA and CDR2 SQIVND come from the germline V gene (reference sequence). This CDR3 contains 16 residues.

This clone was seen a few times. The chain uses TRBV5-1 and TRBJ1-1; D is uncertain. The CDR3 runs 13 residues. Trimming stripped 5 bases from V and 0 bases from J, with 8 bases between. The germline V gene has CDR1 SGHRS and CDR2 YFSETQ. The CDR3 spells CASSWEMNTEAFF. As DNA, the CDR3 is TGCGCCAGCAGTTGGGAAATGAACACTGAAGCTTTCTTT.

The rearrangement links TRBV7-2 to TRBJ1-2; D may be TRBD1 (6 bases). The V end was cut by 5 bases, the J end by 0 bases, with 13 bases between. This CDR3 comprises 15 residues. The germline CDR1 and CDR2 sequences are SGHTA and FQGNSA. The CDR3 DNA reads TGTGCCAGCAGCCCACAGGGCCCTTCTAACTATGGCTACACCTTC. It translates to CASSPQGPSNYGYTF. Full variable domain (rest looked up from reference TRBV7-2 and TRBJ1-2): GAGVSQSPSNKVTEKGKDVELRCDPISGHTALYWYRQSLGQGLEFLIYFQGNSAPDKSGLPSDRFSAERTGGSVSTLTIQRTQQEDSAVYLCASSPQGPSNYGYTFGSGTRLTVV.

The rearrangement links TRBV6-5 to TRBJ1-2; 8 nucleotides match TRBD1. Germline lookup yields CDR1 MNHEY and CDR2 SVGAGI. The CDR3 is made up of 13 amino acids. V was clipped by 6 bases and J by 4 bases; unmatched bases: 4. CDR3 region: CASSLDRGYGYTF. CDR3 DNA sequence: TGTGCCAGCAGCTTAGACAGGGGCTATGGCTACACCTTC.

Concerning this clone itself: The same CDR3 arises from other DNA sequences in this sample as well. This sequence joins TRBV27 and TRBJ2-1; D is unclear. In germline, CDR1 is MNHEY, CDR2 SMNVEV (reference sequence). The CDR3 loop spans 12 amino acids. Trimming left V 5 bases short and J 10 bases short, with 12 bases between. In DNA form, the CDR3 reads TGTGCCAGCAGTCTTCCCATGGGCGAGCAGTTCTTC. Translation gives CASSLPMGEQFF.

The genes are TRBV18 and TRBJ1-1; no clear D. Deletions cut 3 bases from V and 4 bases from J, with 18 bases between. Germline CDR1 and CDR2: KGHSH and LQKENI. The CDR3 has 16 amino acids. CDR3 sequence: CASSPFEIGSFTEAFF. The CDR3 nucleotides read TGTGCCAGCTCACCTTTTGAGATAGGGTCTTTCACTGAAGCTTTCTTT.

The V gene is TRBV11-2, the J gene TRBJ2-2, with 7 bases lining up with TRBD1. CDR1 and CDR2 from the germline V gene are SGHAT and FQNNGV. The CDR3 has 16 amino acids. V shed 5 bases and J 1 base; nucleotides not matched to a gene: 7. The DNA of the CDR3 is TGTGCCAGCAGCGTAACAGGGGCGAAGAACACCGGGGAGCTGTTTTTT. It codes for CASSVTGAKNTGELFF. Looking up the rest from reference TRBV11-2 and TRBJ2-2 gives the full variable domain: EAGVAQSPRYKIIEKRQSVAFWCNPISGHATLYWYQQILGQGPKLLIQFQNNGVVDDSQLPKDRFSAERLKGVDSTLKIQPAKLEDSAVYLCASSVTGAKNTGELFFGEGSRLTVL.

The rearrangement links TRBV7-2 to TRBJ2-7; unclear D gene. V was shortened by 1 base and J by 1 base, with 11 bases between the two germline ends. The length of the CDR3 is 15 residues. Germline CDR1 is SGHTA and CDR2 is FQGNSA. CDR3 residues: CASSLVRAASYEQYF. The CDR3 DNA reads TGTGCCAGCAGCTTAGTAAGGGCTGCTTCCTACGAGCAGTACTTC.

This clone was observed a few times. The rearrangement uses TRBV5-4 and TRBJ1-1; perhaps TRBD1 as D (5 bases). Trimming took off 4 bases at V and 4 bases at J, with 23 bases between the two ends. Looked up from germline, CDR1 is SGHNT and CDR2 is YYREEE (reference sequence). There are 17 residues in the CDR3. The CDR3 region is CASSAQEDGGLGTEAFF. The CDR3 nucleotides are TGTGCCAGCAGCGCCCAGGAGGACGGGGGTTTAGGCACTGAAGCTTTCTTT. The full variable domain, completed using reference TRBV5-4 and TRBJ1-1, is ETGVTQSPTHLIKTRGQQVTLRCSSQSGHNTVSWYQQALGQGPQFIFQYYREEENGRGNFPPRFSGLQFPNYSSELNVNALELDDSALYLCASSAQEDGGLGTEAFFGQGTRLTVV.

The J gene is TRBJ2-3, the V gene TRBV5-5; the D gene could be TRBD1 or TRBD2 (5 bases each). V lost 4 bases to trimming and J lost 6 bases, with 12 bases between them. Germline values: CDR1 SGHKS, CDR2 YYEKEE (reference sequence). The CDR3 is 13 amino acids. This CDR3 is CASSVGPQDTQYF. CDR3 DNA: TGTGCCAGCAGCGTGGGACCTCAGGATACGCAGTATTTT.

In DNA, the CDR3 is TGTGCCTGGCGCCTGGCGGAGGGGGCAAGGGGCTACACCTTC. This codes for CAWRLAEGARGYTF. V usage is TRBV30 and J usage is TRBJ1-2, with TRBD1 matching 7 bases. There are 14 residues in the CDR3. Germline CDR1 reads GTSNPN; CDR2 reads SVGIG (reference sequence). The V and J ends lost 5 bases and 8 bases, in that order; junction bases with no gene match: 14. Full variable domain (rest looked up from reference TRBV30 and TRBJ1-2): SQTIHQWPATLVQPVGSPLSLECTVEGTSNPNLYWYRQAAGRGLQLLFYSVGIGQISSEVPQNLSASRPQDRQFILSSKKLLLSDSGFYLCAWRLAEGARGYTFGSGTRLTVV.

V and J are TRBV30 and TRBJ1-5; perhaps TRBD1 as D (6 bases). Germline V CDR1 and CDR2: GTSNPN, SVGIG (reference sequence). This CDR3 contains 13 residues. The V end lost 1 base, the J end lost 7 bases, and 11 bases lay between the germline ends. CDR3 amino acids: CAWSEGGGQPQHF. The DNA of the CDR3 is TGTGCCTGGAGTGAGGGGGGAGGACAGCCCCAGCATTTT.

The V call is TRBV5-6, the J call TRBJ1-1, with D unclear. Germline CDR1 SGHDT, CDR2 YYEEEE. V shed 4 bases and J shed 0 bases, with 19 bases lying between them. CDR3 length: 17 amino acids. CDR3 coding DNA: TGTGCCAGCAGCCCAGGACTCACTTTACCTTTGAACACTGAAGCTTTCTTT. The encoded protein is CASSPGLTLPLNTEAFF.